This T cell receptor (beta chain) was observed in a study of EBV T-cell therapy then PD-1 blockade in nasopharyngeal carcinoma. TCRdb's copy holds only in-frame clones and misses some; the assay was immunoSEQ multiplex PCR. The data show about 23,000 clones, 75% to 90% seen once. As concerns this clone: Its antigen is still unknown.

Treatment indicated: AdE1-LMPpoly-expanded autologous EBV-specific T-cell therapy followed by anti-PD-1 nivolumab. The CDR3 has 14 residues. The V gene's germline CDR1 is LGHNA and CDR2 YSLEER. Trimming took off 8 bases at V and 0 bases at J, with 11 bases between the two ends. The sample here was CD8+ T cells from blood, taken around day 58 from a patient whose treatment included autologous EBV-specific T cells and nivolumab. V and J are TRBV4-3 and TRBJ2-1, with D perhaps matching TRBD2 (5 bases). The TCR originated in a man aged 40-49 years with nasopharyngeal carcinoma. The CDR3 bases are TGCGCCAGCGCCGACGGAGGCTCCTACAATGAGCAGTTCTTC. Translation gives CASADGGSYNEQFF.